This is a list of T cell receptor beta chains from one sample in a study of siplizumab effects on memory and regulatory T cells. The protocol was immunoSEQ multiplex PCR, while the TCRdb copy is restricted to in-frame clones and leaves out a portion. The sample has some 100,000 clones, about 91% seen once. The sequencing sample was made of Tregs sorted from blood. These receptor sequences come from a human donor in good health. Both conserved end residues are part of each CDR3. Each record gives: J gene, clone size, D gene, V gene, CDR3 DNA, CDR3 protein. A D gene is named only where the DNA matches it firmly. Clone size is not always given. Where it is, it says once, few, many or a class for expanded clones.

>TRBJ2-1|once|TRBD1|TRBV14
TGTGCCAGCCGGCCGACAGGGATTCCCTACAATGAGCAGTTCTTC
CASRPTGIPYNEQFF
>TRBJ2-1|.|TRBD1|TRBV5-1
TGCGCCAGCAGCTCCTCAGTCAGGGGGCGTACAATGAGACAGTTCTTC
CASSSSVRGRTMRQFF
>TRBJ1-2|.|.|TRBV5-6
TGTGCCAGCAGCTTCCGAACCCAAGGGACTAACTATGGCTACACCTTC
CASSFRTQGTNYGYTF
>TRBJ2-7|.|.|TRBV2
TGTGCCAGCAGCCTCTCGCGGCAGGGAATCTACGAGCAGTACTTC
CASSLSRQGIYEQYF
>TRBJ2-5|.|TRBD2|TRBV5-1
TGCGCCAGCAGCTTGGAACGGGGGGCCCAGTACTTC
CASSLERGAQYF
>TRBJ2-5|.|TRBD1|TRBV19
TGTGCCAGTAGTCTCAACGCTCCAGGGGGCTTGGGGACCCAGTACTTC
CASSLNAPGGLGTQYF
>TRBJ1-1|.|.|TRBV5-1
TGCGCCAGCAGCTTGGCCGTGGGGCCGAGTTCTGAAGCTTTCTTT
CASSLAVGPSSEAFF
>TRBJ2-7|.|TRBD1|TRBV27
TGTGCCAGCAGGACCGGGACAGGTTCTTACGAGCAGTACTTC
CASRTGTGSYEQYF
>TRBJ1-3|.|.|TRBV6-5
TGTGCCAGCAGTCAATCCGACAGGTCTGGAAACACCATATATTTT
CASSQSDRSGNTIYF
>TRBJ2-7|.|.|TRBV19
TGTGCCAGCGGCAAACAGGGTAGCTCCTACGAGCAGTACTTC
CASGKQGSSYEQYF
>TRBJ2-6|.|.|TRBV6-1
TGTGCCAGCAATGGACGAAGCTCTGGGGCCAACGTCCTGACTTTC
CASNGRSSGANVLTF
>TRBJ2-3|.|.|TRBV7-9
TGTGCCAGCAGCTTAACGAGCGGGCTCACAGATACGCAGTATTTT
CASSLTSGLTDTQYF
>TRBJ2-5|.|TRBD1|TRBV15
TGTGCCACCAGCAGACAGGGGGCGGGGGAGACCCAGTACTTC
CATSRQGAGETQYF
>TRBJ2-3|.|.|TRBV5-1
TGCGCCAGCGGCACGGGAAGCACAGATACGCAGTATTTT
CASGTGSTDTQYF
>TRBJ2-3|.|TRBD2|TRBV7-9
TGTGCCAGCAGCTCAGGACTAGCGGGATACACAGATACGCAGTATTTT
CASSSGLAGYTDTQYF
>TRBJ2-1|.|.|TRBV7-9
TGTGCCAGCAGCTGGGTCGAGCCCTACAATGAGCAGTTCTTC
CASSWVEPYNEQFF
>TRBJ2-7|.|.|TRBV6-5
TGTGCCACTATCTTTCCGGGTTCCTACGAGCAGTACTTC
CATIFPGSYEQYF
>TRBJ2-7|.|TRBD2|TRBV19
TGTGCCAGTAGAAGTAGCGGGACCTACGAGCAGTACTTC
CASRSSGTYEQYF
>TRBJ1-3|.|.|TRBV6-5
TGTGCCAGCAGGAGAGGAAACACCATATATTTT
CASRRGNTIYF
>TRBJ1-4|.|.|TRBV5-1
TGCGCCAGCAGCATGGACCGATCAACTAATGAAAAACTGTTTTTT
CASSMDRSTNEKLFF
>TRBJ2-1|once|TRBD2|TRBV6-8
TGTGCCAGCAGTTCCTCGGGCGGGAGGCCCGAGAACAATGAGCAGTTCTTC
CASSSSGGRPENNEQFF
>TRBJ2-7|.|TRBD1|TRBV5-6
TGTGCCAGCAGCTTGTGGGACAGGGGGGCCGAGCAGTACTTC
CASSLWDRGAEQYF
>TRBJ2-7|.|.|TRBV27
TGTGCCAGCAGTCTGACGACAGGTCCTGTTTTCTACGAGCAGTACTTC
CASSLTTGPVFYEQYF
>TRBJ1-1|.|TRBD1|TRBV28
TGTGCCTCCAAAAGACAGGGAAGGACTGAAGCTTTCTTT
CASKRQGRTEAFF
>TRBJ2-2|.|.|TRBV6-5
TGTGCCAGCAGTAAGGACAGCACCGGGGAGCTGTTTTTT
CASSKDSTGELFF
>TRBJ2-1|.|.|TRBV21-1
TGTGCCAGCAGCACCGGACAGGGAAAGGGGTATGAGCAGTTCTTC
CASSTGQGKGYEQFF
>TRBJ2-3|.|.|TRBV9
TGTGCCAGCAGTGCCCCGTCTAGCACAGATACGCAGTATTTT
CASSAPSSTDTQYF
>TRBJ1-5|.|.|TRBV19
TGTGCCAGTAGCTACAGGGTTACTCAGCCCCAGCATTTT
CASSYRVTQPQHF
>TRBJ2-2|.|.|TRBV10-2
TGCGCCAGCAGTGGCAGGGCTAACACCGGGGAGCTGTTTTTT
CASSGRANTGELFF
>TRBJ1-1|.|.|TRBV5-1
TGCGCCAGCAGCTTGGGCAGCATGAACACTGAAGCTTTCTTT
CASSLGSMNTEAFF
>TRBJ2-7|.|TRBD2|TRBV4-2
TGTGCCAGCAGCCAAAGCCTGGGACTAGCGGGAGGTCACGAGCAGTACTTC
CASSQSLGLAGGHEQYF
>TRBJ2-7|.|.|TRBV21-1
TGTGCCAGCAGGGGGACTAGCCTTGACTACGAGCAGTACTTC
CASRGTSLDYEQYF
>TRBJ1-3|once|.|TRBV9
TGTGCCAGCAGCGTACAGGGATCTGGAAACACCATATATTTT
CASSVQGSGNTIYF
>TRBJ1-2|.|TRBD1|TRBV19
TGTGCCAGTAGTCTGCGGACAGGTTCTGCTAACTATGGCTACACCTTC
CASSLRTGSANYGYTF
>TRBJ2-5|.|.|TRBV7-7
TGTGCTAGCAGCAGACCGGGCCAAGAGACCCAGTACTTC
CASSRPGQETQYF
>TRBJ1-3|.|.|TRBV9
TGTGCCAGCAGCGTTGGGGGATGGGGAAACACCATATATTTT
CASSVGGWGNTIYF
>TRBJ2-1|.|.|TRBV7-8
TGTGCCAGCAGCCGACTGGGGGGATACAATGAGCAGTTCTTC
CASSRLGGYNEQFF
>TRBJ1-1|.|.|TRBV30
TGTGCCTGGAGTGGAGGGGTAACTGAAGCTTTCTTT
CAWSGGVTEAFF
>TRBJ2-7|.|.|TRBV30
TGTGCCTGGTCGGGTACACACGAGCAGTACTTC
CAWSGTHEQYF
>TRBJ1-2|once|.|TRBV5-6
TGTGCCAGCAGCTTGGGTCGGGGCAGCGACTATGGCTACACCTTC
CASSLGRGSDYGYTF
>TRBJ2-5|.|TRBD2|TRBV4-1
TGCGCCAGCAGCCAAGGACTAGCGGGACAAGAGACCCAGTACTTC
CASSQGLAGQETQYF
>TRBJ2-2|.|.|TRBV2
TGTGCCAGCAGTGGCGGGACACCGAACACCGGGGAGCTGTTTTTT
CASSGGTPNTGELFF
>TRBJ2-7|.|TRBD1|TRBV28
TGTGCCAGCATCGACCCTTCCAGGGGGCGCTCCTACGAGCAGTACTTC
CASIDPSRGRSYEQYF
>TRBJ2-3|.|TRBD1|TRBV4-1
TGCGCCAGCAGCCCGACAGGGTCGATTTTGCAAGATACGCAGTATTTT
CASSPTGSILQDTQYF
>TRBJ2-5|once|.|TRBV2
TGTGCCAGCAACGGCGGAAGGGGGGAGACCCAGTACTTC
CASNGGRGETQYF
>TRBJ2-5|.|.|TRBV18
TGTGCCAGCTCACCAGAAGAGACCCAGTACTTC
CASSPEETQYF
>TRBJ1-5|.|.|TRBV28
TGTGCCAGCAGTTTACCGCAGAAGCCCCAGCATTTT
CASSLPQKPQHF
>TRBJ1-1|once|.|TRBV7-2
TGTGCCAGCAGCTTAGACGGCAGGGTGCACACTGAAGCTTTCTTT
CASSLDGRVHTEAFF
>TRBJ2-3|.|TRBD2|TRBV5-1
TGCGCCAGCAGCCGGGGACTAGCGGGAGTGGGCACAGATACGCAGTATTTT
CASSRGLAGVGTDTQYF
>TRBJ2-1|.|.|TRBV2
TGTGCCAGCAAGCTACCTCTAGCACCGAGCTCCTACAATGAGCAGTTCTTC
CASKLPLAPSSYNEQFF
>TRBJ2-1|once|.|TRBV18
TGTGCCAGCTCACTCAATAGCCGCCTCTACAATGAGCAGTTCTTC
CASSLNSRLYNEQFF
>TRBJ2-5|.|.|TRBV5-4
TGTGCCAGCAGCGTGTCACCGGGACCACAAGAGACCCAGTACTTC
CASSVSPGPQETQYF